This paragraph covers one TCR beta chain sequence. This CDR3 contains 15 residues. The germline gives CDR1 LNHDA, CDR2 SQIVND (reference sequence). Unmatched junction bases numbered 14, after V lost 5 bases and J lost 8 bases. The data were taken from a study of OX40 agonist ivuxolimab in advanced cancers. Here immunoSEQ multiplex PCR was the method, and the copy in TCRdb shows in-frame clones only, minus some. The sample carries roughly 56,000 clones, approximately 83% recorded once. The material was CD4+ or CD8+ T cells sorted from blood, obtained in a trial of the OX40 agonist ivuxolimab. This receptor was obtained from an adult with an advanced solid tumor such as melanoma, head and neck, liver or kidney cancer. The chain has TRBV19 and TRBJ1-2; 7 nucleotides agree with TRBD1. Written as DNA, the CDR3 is TGTGCCAGTAGTTCCCGGGACAGTAAATTCCGGGGCTACACCTTC. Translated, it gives CASSSRDSKFRGYTF. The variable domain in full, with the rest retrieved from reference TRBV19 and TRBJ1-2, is DGGITQSPKYLFRKEGQNVTLSCEQNLNHDAMYWYRQDPGQGLRLIYYSQIVNDFQKGDIAEGYSVSREKKESFPLTVTSAQKNPTAFYLCASSSRDSKFRGYTFGSGTRLTVV.